This TCR beta chain appears in the sequencing data of a study of T-cell reconstitution after alpha-beta-depleted transplantation in children. During its preparation, the TCRbeta library received unique molecular identifiers. TCRdb fed the PCR reads into MiXCR, producing one record per CDR3 protein. The data hold under 250,000 distinct CDR3 sequences, with approximately 6.9% observed a single time. CDR1 is KGHSH, CDR2 LQKENI, per germline. The CDR3 sequence is 15 residues long. Trimming shortened V by 3 bases and J by 1 base, and 12 bases separated the two germline ends. This clonotype has a handful of counts. Its antigen is unidentified. Broader study findings: Certain patients had high TCRbeta diversity at day 60, and it came from recipient T cells and thymic progenitors that survived.

Material: PBMCs, obtained before TCRalphabeta/CD19-depleted stem cell transplant. The TCR was taken from a boy younger than 10 with acute lymphoblastic leukemia, due to receive a stem cell transplant. V gene TRBV18 combines with J gene TRBJ1-2, with a tentative D call TRBD1 (5 bases). The CDR3 DNA is TGTGCCAGCTCACCGGGGGACGGTGATAACTATGGCTACACCTTC. Amino acid sequence: CASSPGDGDNYGYTF.